The entry below gives a single T cell receptor beta chain sequence along with its context. Antigen unknown. Germline CDR1 reads SGHNT; CDR2 reads YYREEE (reference sequence). Losses at the gene ends were 4 bases for V and 1 base for J; bases not matched to a gene: 6. The CDR3 has 15 residues. The sample is drawn from a study of regulatory dendritic cells for organ transplantation. Overall study results and limits: Considerable individual heterogeneity was seen in alloreactive memory CD8+ T cells. Mature dendritic cells appeared to drive more memory CD8+ clonal expansion than regulatory ones. Memory T cells were less diverse than naive, with memory CD8+ most oligoclonal.

Method: immunoSEQ multiplex PCR; TCRdb's copy keeps in-frame clones and lacks some. The sample holds nearly 30,000 clones, around 79% seen once. Memory T cells were CD45RO+, naive were CD45RA+, sorted by FACS. The receptor was isolated from a human donor in good health. V usage is TRBV5-4 and J usage is TRBJ1-1; TRBD1 matches 8 bases. Sequenced material: memory CD4+ T cells from blood. Subset: CD45RO+ memory T cells. CDR3 nucleotide sequence: TGTGCCAGCAGCGACCCACAGGGGGGGAACACTGAAGCTTTCTTT. Its protein product is CASSDPQGGNTEAFF. Variable domain in full (rest from reference TRBV5-4 and TRBJ1-1): ETGVTQSPTHLIKTRGQQVTLRCSSQSGHNTVSWYQQALGQGPQFIFQYYREEENGRGNFPPRFSGLQFPNYSSELNVNALELDDSALYLCASSDPQGGNTEAFFGQGTRLTVV.